The 29 T cell receptor beta chains reported below all come from one sample, sequenced in a study of blood T cell repertoires in COVID-19. Here immunoSEQ multiplex PCR was the method, and the copy in TCRdb shows in-frame clones only, minus some. The table shows over 200,000 clones, with about 90% occurring only once. The specimen was PBMCs or T cells enriched from blood (not recorded which). All receptors come from a young man who had recovered from COVID-19.

The V call is TRBV4-1, the J call TRBJ2-3; D is ambiguous. Germline loops: CDR1 MGHRA, CDR2 YSYEKL. Trimming stripped 3 bases from V and 4 bases from J, with 14 bases between. The CDR3 consists of 15 residues. CDR3 sequence: CASSHNSGRPDTQYF. As DNA, the CDR3 is TGCGCCAGCAGCCATAATTCAGGCCGGCCAGATACGCAGTATTTT.

In regard to this clone: Other DNA sequences within the sample encode an identical CDR3. The V gene is TRBV18, the J gene TRBJ1-2, with 8 bases lining up with TRBD1. The trim removed 3 bases at V and 5 bases at J, leaving 2 bases unmatched. The germline gives CDR1 KGHSH, CDR2 LQKENI. The CDR3 is made up of 13 amino acids. Here the CDR3 reads CASSPDRDYGYTF. The CDR3 bases are TGTGCCAGCTCACCGGACAGGGATTATGGCTACACCTTC.

This clone was observed a handful of times. V and J are TRBV5-1 and TRBJ1-2; D not certain. CDR1 is SGHRS, CDR2 YFSETQ, per germline. The CDR3 is 14 amino acids. V lost 0 bases and J lost 8, with 14 bases in between. The CDR3 sequence: CASSLDRDLGGYTF. The CDR3 nucleotides are TGCGCCAGCAGCTTGGACCGGGATTTAGGAGGCTACACCTTC.

This clone occurred once. The V and J genes are TRBV14 and TRBJ1-2, with 8 bases matching TRBD1. Germline values: CDR1 SGHDN, CDR2 FVKESK. The CDR3 consists of 15 residues. V dropped 2 bases and J dropped 8; count of bases not matched to a gene: 10. CDR3 nucleotide sequence: TGTGCCAGCAGCCAAAATAATGACAGGGGATTCGGCTACACCTTC. Residues: CASSQNNDRGFGYTF.

The genes are TRBV19 and TRBJ1-2; no reliable D call. The CDR3 contains 13 residues. Trimming shortened V by 7 bases and J by 5 bases, and 14 bases separated the two germline ends. CDR1 is LNHDA and CDR2 is SQIVND in the germline V gene (reference sequence). CDR3 nucleotide sequence: TGTGCCAGTAAACTCTCGGGGAGTTATGGCTACACCTTC. Translation: CASKLSGSYGYTF. Full variable domain (missing parts from reference TRBV19 and TRBJ1-2): DGGITQSPKYLFRKEGQNVTLSCEQNLNHDAMYWYRQDPGQGLRLIYYSQIVNDFQKGDIAEGYSVSREKKESFPLTVTSAQKNPTAFYLCASKLSGSYGYTFGSGTRLTVV.

This clone was detected a few times. The V call is TRBV5-6, the J call TRBJ2-3; D gene ambiguous. The germline gives CDR1 SGHDT, CDR2 YYEEEE. The CDR3 runs to 13 residues. Trimming pared 2 bases from V and 0 bases from J, leaving 4 bases between. The CDR3 reads CASSFSSTDTQYF. CDR3 DNA sequence: TGTGCCAGCAGCTTCTCTAGCACAGATACGCAGTATTTT.

The chain joins TRBV25-1 to TRBJ2-3; tentatively, D is TRBD1 (5 bases). CDR3 length: 14 amino acids. Germline V gene sequence: CDR1 MGHDK, CDR2 SYGVNS. Trimming removed 4 bases from V and 0 bases from J, with 8 bases in between. CDR3: CASSAPGSTDTQYF. The CDR3 region has the DNA TGTGCCAGCAGTGCCCCAGGGAGCACAGATACGCAGTATTTT.

The rearrangement uses TRBV7-9 and TRBJ2-7; D remains unclear. The CDR3 covers 13 residues. Germline CDR1 reads SEHNR; CDR2 reads FQNEAQ (reference sequence). V lost 1 base and J 6 bases, leaving 10 bases between the germline ends. CDR3 protein: CASSLGGVGEQYF. Written as DNA, the CDR3 is TGTGCCAGCAGCTTAGGAGGTGTGGGCGAGCAGTACTTC.

Comment on this clone: Other DNA sequences in the same sample also yield this CDR3. The chain uses TRBV10-2 and TRBJ1-5, with no clear D. The length of the CDR3 is 13 residues. CDR1 and CDR2 (germline): WSHSY, SAAADI. Trimming left V 2 bases short and J 4 bases short, with 6 bases between. The CDR3 spells CASSEGRNQPQHF. The CDR3 DNA sequence: TGCGCCAGCAGTGAGGGCAGAAATCAGCCCCAGCATTTT.

The J gene is TRBJ2-3, the V gene TRBV5-4; D call uncertain. CDR3 length: 14 amino acids. CDR1 is SGHNT and CDR2 is YYREEE in the germline V gene (reference sequence). The V end was cut by 2 bases, the J end by 5 bases, with 12 bases between. CDR3 region: CASSFGQVKDTQYF. As DNA, the CDR3 is TGTGCCAGCAGCTTCGGCCAGGTCAAAGATACGCAGTATTTT.

The chain has TRBV7-2 and TRBJ2-7; weak D call: TRBD1 (6 bases). Germline lookup yields CDR1 SGHTA and CDR2 FQGNSA. Trimming took 3 bases from V and 5 from J, leaving 14 bases between them. This CDR3 is 14 amino acids long. CDR3 DNA: TGTGCCAGCAGCTTGTCCCTACAGGGAGACGAGCAGTACTTC. This codes for CASSLSLQGDEQYF.

The chain links TRBV30 to TRBJ1-2; the D is unclear. The CDR3 extends over 11 amino acids. Germline CDR1 and CDR2: GTSNPN and SVGIG (reference sequence). Deletions cut 0 bases from V and 7 bases from J, with 6 bases between. The CDR3 sequence: CAWSVVSGYTF. CDR3 nucleotides: TGTGCCTGGAGTGTAGTTAGTGGCTACACCTTC.

The J gene is TRBJ2-5, the V gene TRBV3-1 (or the pseudogene TRBV3-2), with 10 bases matching TRBD1. The V gene end was trimmed by 3 bases and the J gene end by 6 bases; junction bases not matched to a gene: 7. The CDR3 extends over 15 amino acids. Per germline, CDR1 LGHDT and CDR2 YNNKEL (reference sequence). CDR3 nucleotide sequence: TGTGCCAGCAGCCAGGCCGGGACAGGGGCGAAGACCCAGTACTTC. Translation: CASSQAGTGAKTQYF.

The chain has TRBV30 and TRBJ2-5; D is perhaps TRBD1 (7 bases). Germline lookup yields CDR1 GTSNPN and CDR2 SVGIG (reference sequence). The germline V and J ends were trimmed by 2 bases and 7 bases, with 23 bases remaining between them. This CDR3 is 16 amino acids long. The CDR3 DNA sequence: TGTGCCTGGAGTACAGGGGCTCGCACTACGCGGGGGACCCAGTACTTC. Its translation is CAWSTGARTTRGTQYF.

The rearrangement joins TRBV5-1 to TRBJ1-1; weak D call: TRBD1 (5 bases). The CDR3 spans 13 residues. Trimming removed 4 bases from V and 5 bases from J, with 12 bases in between. Germline V lookup: CDR1 SGHRS, CDR2 YFSETQ. CDR3 sequence reads: CASSPGWETEAFF. CDR3 coding DNA: TGCGCCAGCAGCCCAGGGTGGGAAACTGAAGCTTTCTTT.

The chain's CDR3 is CASRTGGEGEKLFF. In DNA form, the CDR3 reads TGCGCCAGCCGCACAGGGGGCGAGGGAGAAAAACTGTTTTTT. The rearrangement joins TRBV5-1 to TRBJ1-4; 9 nucleotides agree with TRBD1. There are 14 residues in the CDR3. The J segment lost 8 bases and the V segment lost 7 bases, leaving 9 bases of the junction unmatched. The germline gives CDR1 SGHRS, CDR2 YFSETQ.

CDR3 residues: CASSQIFREINSPLHF. CDR3 sequence (DNA): TGTGCCAGCAGCCAAATATTCCGGGAGATCAATTCACCCCTCCACTTT. The chain is built from TRBV4-2 and TRBJ1-6; D call uncertain. There are 16 residues in the CDR3. Trimming removed 2 bases at V and 7 bases at J, with 15 bases between. The germline CDR1 and CDR2 sequences are LGHNA and YNFKEQ.

This chain connects TRBV9 to TRBJ2-7; D may be TRBD2 (7 bases). The CDR3 covers 14 residues. Germline V gene sequence: CDR1 SGDLS, CDR2 YYNGEE. The V and J ends lost 0 bases and 3 bases respectively, with 10 bases between them. CDR3 bases: TGTGCCAGCAGCGTAGAGGGGGGGCTCTACGAGCAGTACTTC. The encoded protein is CASSVEGGLYEQYF.

The chain recombines TRBV3-1 (or the pseudogene TRBV3-2) with TRBJ1-5; D is undetermined. Trimming removed 1 base at V and 0 bases at J, with 7 bases between. The CDR3 is 15 amino acids. Looked up from germline, CDR1 is LGHDT and CDR2 is YNNKEL (reference sequence). CDR3 DNA: TGTGCCAGCAGCCAAGGGAGATATAGCAATCAGCCCCAGCATTTT. It translates to CASSQGRYSNQPQHF.

This chain links TRBV7-7 with TRBJ2-1, with 8 bases fitting TRBD2. The CDR3 length is 15 residues. The germline V gene encodes CDR1 SSHAT and CDR2 FNYEAQ (reference sequence). The J segment lost 3 bases and the V segment lost 5 bases, leaving 6 bases of the junction unmatched. The CDR3 spells CASSVGLALYNEQFF. DNA for the CDR3: TGTGCCAGCAGCGTCGGACTAGCCCTCTACAATGAGCAGTTCTTC.

This chain connects TRBV4-3 to TRBJ1-4; no definite D call. The CDR3 sequence is 16 residues long. Trimming cost V 0 bases and J 4 bases, with 12 bases left between them. The germline V gene has CDR1 LGHNA and CDR2 YSLEER. DNA for the CDR3: TGCGCCAGCAGCCAAGATCGGGCCGGGAGTAATGAAAAACTGTTTTTT. Amino acids: CASSQDRAGSNEKLFF.

The rearrangement uses TRBV10-3 and TRBJ1-2, with D unclear. Trimming removed 4 bases from V and 2 bases from J, with 14 bases in between. The CDR3 length is 15 residues. Per germline, CDR1 ENHRY and CDR2 SYGVKD. DNA for the CDR3: TGTGCCATCAGTGCCGTCTCGGCACTAAACTATGGCTACACCTTC. Protein product: CAISAVSALNYGYTF.

The chain uses TRBV10-3 and TRBJ2-7, with D possibly TRBD1 on 5 matching bases. V was pared by 3 bases and J by 3 bases, with 15 bases between. This CDR3 spans 15 amino acids. CDR1 and CDR2 (germline): ENHRY, SYGVKD. CDR3 loop: CAISEWSQGSYEQYF. The DNA of the CDR3 is TGTGCCATCAGTGAATGGTCCCAGGGAAGCTACGAGCAGTACTTC.

This clone was observed a single time. This rearrangement joins TRBV6-2 or TRBV6-3 to TRBJ1-1, with 8 bases aligning to TRBD1. The CDR3 contains 17 residues. V trimming: 3 bases; J trimming: 2 bases; junction bases outside the gene matches: 11. CDR1 and CDR2 from the germline V gene are MNHEY and SVGEGT. CDR3 sequence (DNA): TGTGCCAGCAGTTATCAAAATAGTGGGACAGGTAACACTGAAGCTTTCTTT. Its translation is CASSYQNSGTGNTEAFF.

The V and J genes are TRBV11-3 and TRBJ2-5, with D uncertain. This CDR3 is 13 amino acids long. The V end was cut by 5 bases, the J end by 4 bases, with 11 bases between. Germline CDR1 and CDR2: SGHNT and YENEEA. The chain's CDR3 is CASSLGSRETQYF. The CDR3 DNA reads as TGTGCCAGCAGCCTGGGTAGCCGAGAGACCCAGTACTTC.

CDR3 nucleotides: TGTGCCAGCAGCCCCGCGGGAGGGGATAGGGAGCTGTTTTTT. This gives the protein CASSPAGGDRELFF. This chain joins TRBV3-1 (or the pseudogene TRBV3-2) and TRBJ2-2, with 9 bases matching TRBD2. Germline V gene lookup returns CDR1 LGHDT and CDR2 YNNKEL (reference sequence). This CDR3 region has 14 residues. V lost 4 bases and J lost 9; bases outside the gene matches: 6.

The chain uses TRBV19 and TRBJ2-1; weak D call: TRBD2 (5 bases). Per germline, CDR1 LNHDA and CDR2 SQIVND (reference sequence). The CDR3 length is 17 residues. V was pared by 5 bases and J by 6 bases, with 23 bases between. The CDR3 loop is CASSPPGFTITGNEQFF. CDR3 nucleotides: TGTGCCAGTAGTCCTCCGGGATTTACCATTACTGGCAATGAGCAGTTCTTC. Full variable domain (outside the CDR3, taken from reference TRBV19 and TRBJ2-1): DGGITQSPKYLFRKEGQNVTLSCEQNLNHDAMYWYRQDPGQGLRLIYYSQIVNDFQKGDIAEGYSVSREKKESFPLTVTSAQKNPTAFYLCASSPPGFTITGNEQFFGPGTRLTVL.

The V call is TRBV9, the J call TRBJ2-3, with D possibly matching TRBD2 (6 bases). CDR3 size: 16 residues. CDR1 SGDLS and CDR2 YYNGEE come from the germline V gene. Trimming shortened V by 0 bases and J by 1 base, and 12 bases separated the two germline ends. The CDR3 DNA reads TGTGCCAGCAGCGTAGGGGGCGGGGCGGGCACAGATACGCAGTATTTT. This gives the protein CASSVGGGAGTDTQYF.

The J gene is TRBJ2-7, the V gene TRBV15; D gene ambiguous. This CDR3 has 17 amino acids. V gave up 1 base and J gave up 2 bases, with 18 bases separating them. Germline CDR1 reads LNHNV; CDR2 reads YYDKDF (reference sequence). As DNA, the CDR3 is TGTGCCACCAGCAGAGTCCAGGTAAGCTCACCCACCTACGAGCAGTACTTC. This gives the protein CATSRVQVSSPTYEQYF. Using reference TRBV15 and TRBJ2-7 for the parts outside the CDR3, the full variable domain is DAMVIQNPRYQVTQFGKPVTLSCSQTLNHNVMYWYQQKSSQAPKLLFHYYDKDFNNEADTPDNFQSRRPNTSFCFLDIRSPGLGDTAMYLCATSRVQVSSPTYEQYFGPGTRLTVT.